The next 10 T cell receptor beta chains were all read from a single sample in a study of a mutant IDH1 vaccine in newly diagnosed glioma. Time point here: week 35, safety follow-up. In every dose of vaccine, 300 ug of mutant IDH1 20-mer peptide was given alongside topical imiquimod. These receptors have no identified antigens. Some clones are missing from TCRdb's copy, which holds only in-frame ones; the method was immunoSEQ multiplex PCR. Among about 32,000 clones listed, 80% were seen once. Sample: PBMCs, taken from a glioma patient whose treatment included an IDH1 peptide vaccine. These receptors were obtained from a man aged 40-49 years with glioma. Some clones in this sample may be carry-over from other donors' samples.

The chain's CDR3 is CASSLDPRSSYEQYF. CDR3 bases: TGTGCCAGCAGCTTAGATCCGAGATCATCCTACGAGCAGTACTTC. The rearrangement joins TRBV11-2 to TRBJ2-7, with D uncertain. Trimming removed 0 bases from V and 1 base from J, with 10 bases in between. The germline CDR1 and CDR2 sequences are SGHAT and FQNNGV. The length of the CDR3 is 15 residues.

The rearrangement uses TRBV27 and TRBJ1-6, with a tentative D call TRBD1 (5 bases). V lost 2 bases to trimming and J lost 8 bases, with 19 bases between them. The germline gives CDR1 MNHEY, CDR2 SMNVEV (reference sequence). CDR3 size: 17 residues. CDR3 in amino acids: CASSLALLGTVDSPLHF. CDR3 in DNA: TGTGCCAGCAGTTTAGCCCTCCTAGGGACCGTGGATTCACCCCTCCACTTT.

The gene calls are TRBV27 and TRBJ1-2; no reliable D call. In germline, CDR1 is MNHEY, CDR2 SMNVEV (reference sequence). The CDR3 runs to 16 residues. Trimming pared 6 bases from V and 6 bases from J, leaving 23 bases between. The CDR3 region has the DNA TGTGCCAGCAGACCTCTATGGGCACCTGTCGGGGATGGCTACACCTTC. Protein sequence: CASRPLWAPVGDGYTF.

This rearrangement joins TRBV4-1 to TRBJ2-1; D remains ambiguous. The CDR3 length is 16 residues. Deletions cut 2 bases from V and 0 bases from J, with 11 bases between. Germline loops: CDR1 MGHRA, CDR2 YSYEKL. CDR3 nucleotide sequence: TGCGCCAGCAGCCAAAAAATCTTTAGCTCCTACAATGAGCAGTTCTTC. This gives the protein CASSQKIFSSYNEQFF.

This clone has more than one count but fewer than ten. CDR3 in amino acids: CASRDLGQTTEAFF. As DNA, the CDR3 is TGTGCCAGTAGGGATCTTGGGCAGACCACTGAAGCTTTCTTT. The rearrangement links TRBV19 to TRBJ1-1; D not resolved. This CDR3 spans 14 amino acids. Per germline, CDR1 LNHDA and CDR2 SQIVND (reference sequence). The V gene lost 6 bases and the J gene lost 4 bases, with 15 bases spanning the gap.

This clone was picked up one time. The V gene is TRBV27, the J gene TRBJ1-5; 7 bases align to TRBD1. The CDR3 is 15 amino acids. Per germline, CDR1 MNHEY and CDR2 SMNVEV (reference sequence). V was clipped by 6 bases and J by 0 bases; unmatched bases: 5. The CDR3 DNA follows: TGTGCCAGCAGCCCGGGACAGTATAGCAATCAGCCCCAGCATTTT. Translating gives CASSPGQYSNQPQHF.

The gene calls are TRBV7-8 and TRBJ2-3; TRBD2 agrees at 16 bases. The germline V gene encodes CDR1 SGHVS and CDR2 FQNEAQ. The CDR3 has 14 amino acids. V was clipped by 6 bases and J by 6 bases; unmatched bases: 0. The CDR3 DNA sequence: TGTGCCAGCAGGGGACTAGCGGGGGGGGATACGCAGTATTTT. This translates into CASRGLAGGDTQYF.

The CDR3 protein is CASSRDRDVEAFF. In nucleotides, the CDR3 is TGTGCCAGTAGTCGGGACAGGGATGTTGAAGCTTTCTTT. This chain links TRBV19 with TRBJ1-1; 9 nucleotides align to TRBD1. Germline-derived CDR1 and CDR2 are LNHDA and SQIVND (reference sequence). V lost 5 bases and J lost 7; bases outside the gene matches: 5. There are 13 residues in the CDR3.

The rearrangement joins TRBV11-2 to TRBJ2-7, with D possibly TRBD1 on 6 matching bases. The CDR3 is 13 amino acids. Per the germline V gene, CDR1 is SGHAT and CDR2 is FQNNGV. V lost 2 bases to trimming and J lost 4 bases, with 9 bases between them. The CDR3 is CASSLNREYEQYF. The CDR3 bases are TGTGCCAGCAGCTTAAACAGGGAGTACGAGCAGTACTTC.

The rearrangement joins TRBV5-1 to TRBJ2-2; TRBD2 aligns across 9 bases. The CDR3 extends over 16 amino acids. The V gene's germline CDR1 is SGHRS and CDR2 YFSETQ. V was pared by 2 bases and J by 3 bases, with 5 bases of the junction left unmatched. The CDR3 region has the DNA TGCGCCAGCAGCTTCGCGGGGGGGCCGGACACCGGGGAGCTGTTTTTT. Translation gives CASSFAGGPDTGELFF.